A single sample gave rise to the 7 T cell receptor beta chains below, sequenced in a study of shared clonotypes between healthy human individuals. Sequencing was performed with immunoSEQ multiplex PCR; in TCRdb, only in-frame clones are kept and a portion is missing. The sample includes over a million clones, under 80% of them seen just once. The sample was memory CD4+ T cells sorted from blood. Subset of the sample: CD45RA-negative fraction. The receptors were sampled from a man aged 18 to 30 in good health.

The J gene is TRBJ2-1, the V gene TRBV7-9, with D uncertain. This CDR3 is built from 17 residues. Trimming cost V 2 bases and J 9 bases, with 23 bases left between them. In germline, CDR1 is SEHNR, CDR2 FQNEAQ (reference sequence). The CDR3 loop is CASSLSVGSAERSEQFF. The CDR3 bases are TGTGCCAGCAGCTTATCCGTTGGTTCGGCGGAGAGGAGTGAGCAGTTCTTC.

CDR3 coding DNA: TGTGCCTGGAGTGGGGGGTTGTATTCCAATGAGCAGTTCTTC. It codes for CAWSGGLYSNEQFF. V and J are TRBV30 and TRBJ2-1; either TRBD1 or TRBD2 may supply D (5 bases each). The CDR3 totals 14 residues. Trimming cost V 1 base and J 6 bases, with 13 bases left between them. Germline values: CDR1 GTSNPN, CDR2 SVGIG (reference sequence).

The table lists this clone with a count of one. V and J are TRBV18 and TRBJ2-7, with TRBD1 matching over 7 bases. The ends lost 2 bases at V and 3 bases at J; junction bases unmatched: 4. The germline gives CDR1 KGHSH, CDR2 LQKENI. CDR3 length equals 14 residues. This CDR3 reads CASSPRGGRYEQYF. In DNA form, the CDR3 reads TGTGCCAGCTCACCAAGAGGGGGCCGCTACGAGCAGTACTTC.

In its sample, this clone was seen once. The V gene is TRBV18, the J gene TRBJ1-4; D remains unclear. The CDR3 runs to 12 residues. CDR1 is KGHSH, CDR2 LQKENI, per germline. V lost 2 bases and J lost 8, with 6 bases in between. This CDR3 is CASSPNQEKLFF. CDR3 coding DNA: TGTGCCAGCTCACCAAATCAGGAAAAACTGTTTTTT.

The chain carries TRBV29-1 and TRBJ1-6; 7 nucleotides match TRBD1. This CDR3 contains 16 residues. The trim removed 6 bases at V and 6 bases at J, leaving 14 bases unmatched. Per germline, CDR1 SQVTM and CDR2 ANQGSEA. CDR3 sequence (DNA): TGCAGCGTCATAATGGGAGGGACAGCCTTTAATTCACCCCTCCACTTT. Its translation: CSVIMGGTAFNSPLHF.

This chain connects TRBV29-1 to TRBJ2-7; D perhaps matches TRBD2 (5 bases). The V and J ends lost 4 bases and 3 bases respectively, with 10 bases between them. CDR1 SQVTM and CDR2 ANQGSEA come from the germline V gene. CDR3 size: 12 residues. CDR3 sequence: CSVARDNYEQYF. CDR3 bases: TGCAGCGTTGCACGGGATAACTACGAGCAGTACTTC.

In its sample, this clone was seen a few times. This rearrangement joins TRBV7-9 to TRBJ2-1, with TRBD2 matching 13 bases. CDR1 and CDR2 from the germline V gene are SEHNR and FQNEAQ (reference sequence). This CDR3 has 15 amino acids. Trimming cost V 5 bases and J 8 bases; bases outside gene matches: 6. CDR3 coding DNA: TGTGCCAGCAGCCGGACTAGCGGGAGTGTGGATGAGCAGTTCTTC. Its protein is CASSRTSGSVDEQFF. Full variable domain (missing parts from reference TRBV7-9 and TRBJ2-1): DTGVSQNPRHKITKRGQNVTFRCDPISEHNRLYWYRQTLGQGPEFLTYFQNEAQLEKSRLLSDRFSAERPKGSFSTLEIQRTEQGDSAMYLCASSRTSGSVDEQFFGPGTRLTVL.